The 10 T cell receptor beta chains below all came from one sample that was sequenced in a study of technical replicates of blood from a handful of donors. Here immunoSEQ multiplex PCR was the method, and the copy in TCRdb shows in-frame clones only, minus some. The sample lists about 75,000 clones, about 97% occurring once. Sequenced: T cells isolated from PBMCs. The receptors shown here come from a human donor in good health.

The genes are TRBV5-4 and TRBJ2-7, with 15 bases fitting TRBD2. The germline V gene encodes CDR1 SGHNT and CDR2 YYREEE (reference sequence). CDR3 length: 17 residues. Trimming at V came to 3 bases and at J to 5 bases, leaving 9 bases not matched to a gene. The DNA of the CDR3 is TGTGCCAGCAGCTGGGGACTAGCGGGAGGAGGCGGCGACGAGCAGTACTTC. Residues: CASSWGLAGGGGDEQYF.

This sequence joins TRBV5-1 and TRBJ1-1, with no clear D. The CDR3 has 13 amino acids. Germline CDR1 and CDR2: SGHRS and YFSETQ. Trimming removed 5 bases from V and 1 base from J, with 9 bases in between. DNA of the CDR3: TGCGCCAGCAGGGAGGGTACGAACACTGAAGCTTTCTTT. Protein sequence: CASREGTNTEAFF.

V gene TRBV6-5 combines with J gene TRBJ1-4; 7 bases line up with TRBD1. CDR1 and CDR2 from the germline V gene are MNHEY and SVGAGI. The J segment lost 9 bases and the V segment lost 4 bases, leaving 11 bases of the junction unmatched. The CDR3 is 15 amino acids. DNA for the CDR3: TGTGCCAGCAGTTCCAGCGGGCCAGGGGGACAAAAACTGTTTTTT. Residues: CASSSSGPGGQKLFF.

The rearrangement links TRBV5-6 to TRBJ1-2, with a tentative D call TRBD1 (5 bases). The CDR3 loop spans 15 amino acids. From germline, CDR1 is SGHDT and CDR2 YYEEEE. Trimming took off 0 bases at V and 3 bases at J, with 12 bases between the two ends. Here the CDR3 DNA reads TGTGCCAGCAGCTTGGCCGGCAGGGTAGACTATGGCTACACCTTC. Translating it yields CASSLAGRVDYGYTF.

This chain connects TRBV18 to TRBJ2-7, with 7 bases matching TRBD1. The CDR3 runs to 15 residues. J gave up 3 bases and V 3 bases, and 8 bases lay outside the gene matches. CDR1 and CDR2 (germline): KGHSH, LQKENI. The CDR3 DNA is TGTGCCAGCTCACCGGGGTCGGGACAGTACTACGAGCAGTACTTC. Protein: CASSPGSGQYYEQYF.

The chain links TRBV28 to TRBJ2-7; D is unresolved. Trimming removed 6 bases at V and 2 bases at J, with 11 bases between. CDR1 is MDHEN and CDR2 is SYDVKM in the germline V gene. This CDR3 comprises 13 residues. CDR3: CASSSALPYEQYF. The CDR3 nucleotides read TGTGCCAGCAGCAGTGCCCTTCCCTACGAGCAGTACTTC.

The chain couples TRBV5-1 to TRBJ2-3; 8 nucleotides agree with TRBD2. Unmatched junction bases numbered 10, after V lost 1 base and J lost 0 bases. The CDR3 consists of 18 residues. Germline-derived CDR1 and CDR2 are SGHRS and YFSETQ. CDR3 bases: TGCGCCAGCAGCTTGTTAACCAGCGGGAGAGGGAGCACAGATACGCAGTATTTT. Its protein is CASSLLTSGRGSTDTQYF.

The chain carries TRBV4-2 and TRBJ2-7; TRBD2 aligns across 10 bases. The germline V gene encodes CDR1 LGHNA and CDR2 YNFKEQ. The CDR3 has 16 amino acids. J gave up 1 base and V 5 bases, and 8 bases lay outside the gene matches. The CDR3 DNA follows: TGTGCCAGCAGCATGACTCGGACTAGCGGATCCTACGAGCAGTACTTC. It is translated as CASSMTRTSGSYEQYF.

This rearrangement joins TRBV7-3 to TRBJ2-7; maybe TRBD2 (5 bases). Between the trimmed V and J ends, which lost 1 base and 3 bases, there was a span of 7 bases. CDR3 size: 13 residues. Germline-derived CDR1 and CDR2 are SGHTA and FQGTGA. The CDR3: CASSLMTNYEQYF. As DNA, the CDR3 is TGTGCCAGCAGCTTAATGACTAACTACGAGCAGTACTTC.

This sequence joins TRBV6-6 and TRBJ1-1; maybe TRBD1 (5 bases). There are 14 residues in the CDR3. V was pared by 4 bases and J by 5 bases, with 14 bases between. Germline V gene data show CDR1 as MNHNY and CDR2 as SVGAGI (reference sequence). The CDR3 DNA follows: TGTGCCAGCAGTTCTTATCAGGGTTGGACTGAAGCTTTCTTT. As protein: CASSSYQGWTEAFF.